The source of this T cell receptor beta chain is a study of PD-L1 blockade in urothelial cancer. Study-level background: The median number of T cells present in blood samples was around 150,000.

Using immunoSEQ multiplex PCR, the repertoire was profiled, and TCRdb retains in-frame clones only, with some absent. This table holds some 110,000 clones, around 89% found once. This CDR3 is 12 amino acids long. V lost 2 bases, J lost 9 bases, and 14 bases lay in between. Germline CDR1 is GTSNPN and CDR2 is SVGIG (reference sequence). Stated time point: peripheral blood 6 weeks after treatment start. This material consisted of PBMCs, taken around atezolizumab (anti-PD-L1) treatment. The rearrangement links TRBV30 to TRBJ2-7; D is unresolved. The receptor was derived from a man aged 55 to 70 with urothelial cancer. As DNA, the CDR3 is TGTGCCTGGAGTCCCCTTTTCGGCGGGCAGTACTTC. It yields the protein CAWSPLFGGQYF.